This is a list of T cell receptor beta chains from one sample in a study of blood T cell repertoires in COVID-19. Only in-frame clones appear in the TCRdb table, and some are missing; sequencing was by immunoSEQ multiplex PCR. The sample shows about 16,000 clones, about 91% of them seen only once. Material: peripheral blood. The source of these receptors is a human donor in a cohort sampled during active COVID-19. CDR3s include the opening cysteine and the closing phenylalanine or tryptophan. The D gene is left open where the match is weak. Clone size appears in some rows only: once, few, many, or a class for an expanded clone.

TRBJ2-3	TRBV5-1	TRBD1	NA	CASSIRTGPTDTQYF	TGCGCCAGCAGCATAAGGACAGGGCCCACAGATACGCAGTATTTT
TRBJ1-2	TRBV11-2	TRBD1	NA	CASSFLDRQYGYTF	TGTGCCAGCAGCTTTCTGGACAGGCAGTATGGCTACACCTTC
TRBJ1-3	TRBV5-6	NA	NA	CASSFRGVQFGNTIYF	TGTGCCAGCAGCTTCAGGGGAGTACAATTTGGAAACACCATATATTTT
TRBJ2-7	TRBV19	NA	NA	CASSTFPSRGLAYEQYF	TGTGCCAGTAGTACTTTCCCCTCCCGCGGACTCGCCTACGAGCAGTACTTC
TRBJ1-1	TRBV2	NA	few	CASGAGRYTEAFF	TGTGCCAGCGGGGCCGGGAGGTACACTGAAGCTTTCTTT
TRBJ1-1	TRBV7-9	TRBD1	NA	CASSLLTGNRAFF	TGTGCCAGCAGCTTACTGACAGGGAACAGAGCTTTCTTT
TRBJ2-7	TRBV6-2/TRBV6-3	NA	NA	CASSTRRDSYEQYF	TGTGCCAGCAGTACAAGACGGGACTCCTACGAGCAGTACTTC
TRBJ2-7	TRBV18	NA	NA	CASSPPFGGQSSYEQYF	TGTGCCAGCTCACCACCGTTCGGGGGGCAAAGCTCCTACGAGCAGTACTTC
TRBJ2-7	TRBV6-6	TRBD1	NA	CASSSGTGIGYEQYF	TGTGCCAGCAGCTCCGGGACAGGGATTGGCTACGAGCAGTACTTC
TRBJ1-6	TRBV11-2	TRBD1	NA	CASSLGQGARTLHF	TGTGCCAGCAGCTTAGGTCAGGGGGCTCGAACCCTCCACTTT
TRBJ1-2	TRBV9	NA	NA	CASSEKQANLNYGYTF	TGTGCCAGCAGCGAGAAACAGGCAAACTTAAACTATGGCTACACCTTC